This TCR beta chain was captured in a study of OX40 agonist ivuxolimab in advanced cancers. With respect to the entire study: Ivuxolimab, which targeted the costimulatory receptor OX40 (CD134), was an agonistic, fully human IgG2 monoclonal antibody. The paper reports the monotherapy dose-escalation portion (N of about 54 patients) of the phase I ivuxolimab trial. Patients were allowed to have had prior anti-PD-1, anti-PD-L1 or anti-CTLA-4 therapy, and 40% to 45% of the dose-escalation patients had previously received checkpoint inhibitors. Among the roughly 50 dose-escalation patients, approximately 20 had hepatocellular carcinoma, roughly 15 melanoma, 9 renal cell carcinoma and 9 head and neck cancer. The dose-escalation cohort was about 87% male with a mean age of 60 years, ranging from roughly 23 to 80. Three dose-escalation patients achieved partial responses, one with hepatocellular carcinoma and two with cutaneous melanoma. Intravenous ivuxolimab was administered to patients every 2 weeks at six dose levels: 0.01, 0.1, 0.3, 1.5, 3 and 10 mg/kg. The purpose of peripheral TCRbeta sequencing was to test whether ivuxolimab changed TCR sequence diversity and led to clonal T-cell expansion.

Study-wide conclusions, independent of this receptor: Low levels of normalized T-cell clonal expansion were also seen in some nonresponding patients. Antigen specificity was not determined for the clonally expanded peripheral T cells. In the 0.1-3.0 mg/kg groups, partial responders were among the patients with the lowest normalized peripheral clonal expansion, particularly in CD8+ T cells. After ivuxolimab, more expanded clones were found on average in CD8+ T cells than in CD4+ T cells. Clonal expansion of both CD4+ and CD8+ blood T cells was observed from baseline to week 6 at doses 0.1 to 3.0 mg/kg.

V has 1 base trimmed and J has 2 bases trimmed; junction bases matching no gene number 4. The CDR3 measures 15 amino acids from cysteine to phenylalanine. The DNA shown is the 45-base CDR3, in frame from base 1. CDR1 SGHVS and CDR2 FNYEAQ were looked up in the germline V gene. Genomic DNA was isolated from the sorted cells so that the TCRbeta CDR3 region could be sequenced. The immunoSEQ Assay was used to sequence the TCRbeta CDR3 regions. The immuneACCESS repertoire file appears here via TCRdb, limited to in-frame rearrangements. These files lack a portion of the clones; in checked studies, under half of the deficit traces to unresolved V genes, and the cause of the others is not known. This sample has about 26,000 clones in its table, and about 88% of those were observed once. The ten largest clones take up approximately 22% of the sample. The trial excluded patients who had a history of autoimmune disease or who were on systemic immunosuppression. In every dose cohort, peripheral blood was drawn for TCR sequencing at baseline, cycle 4 day 1, and cycle 7 day 1. Samples were obtained from an open-label, multicenter, first-in-human phase I dose-escalation trial of ivuxolimab. The trial enrolled adults with locally advanced or metastatic head and neck squamous cell, hepatocellular, melanoma or renal cell carcinoma. CD4+ and CD8+ T cells were sorted separately from peripheral blood before TCR sequencing.

A note on this clone: Its cognate antigen has yet to be identified. Base-call qualities are not available, and no considerably larger clone is one nucleotide away.

This receptor chain uses TRBV7-6 and TRBJ2-7, with 8 junctional bases fitting TRBD1. The starting material was CD4+ or CD8+ T cells sorted from blood, obtained in a trial of the OX40 agonist ivuxolimab. This sequence originates from an adult with an advanced solid tumor such as melanoma, head and neck, liver or kidney cancer. The sequenced DNA is TGTGCCAGCAGCTTAGGGCAGGGGGCGCCCTACGAGCAGTACTTC. Its product reads: CASSLGQGAPYEQYF.